This T cell receptor (beta chain) emerged from a study of early T cells in non-severe SARS-CoV-2 infection. Each CDR3 protein is one row after TCRdb ran MiXCR on the 5' RACE reads. Seen here are 90,000 to 120,000 distinct CDR3 sequences, over 8.5% observed once, and the top ten hold 6.5% to 8%. Many counts were recorded for this clonotype. V lost 4 bases to trimming and J lost 1 base, with 13 bases between them. The CDR3 has 15 residues. Germline CDR1 reads MDHEN; CDR2 reads SYDVKM. The source of this sequence is an adult who was a healthcare worker with PCR-confirmed SARS-CoV-2 infection or an uninfected control (not recorded which). V usage is TRBV28 and J usage is TRBJ1-1; no firm D call. Sequencing was performed on whole blood. This chain's CDR3 is CASSSGRYSNTEAFF. As DNA, the CDR3 is TGTGCCAGCAGTTCCGGCAGGTACTCGAACACTGAAGCTTTCTTT.